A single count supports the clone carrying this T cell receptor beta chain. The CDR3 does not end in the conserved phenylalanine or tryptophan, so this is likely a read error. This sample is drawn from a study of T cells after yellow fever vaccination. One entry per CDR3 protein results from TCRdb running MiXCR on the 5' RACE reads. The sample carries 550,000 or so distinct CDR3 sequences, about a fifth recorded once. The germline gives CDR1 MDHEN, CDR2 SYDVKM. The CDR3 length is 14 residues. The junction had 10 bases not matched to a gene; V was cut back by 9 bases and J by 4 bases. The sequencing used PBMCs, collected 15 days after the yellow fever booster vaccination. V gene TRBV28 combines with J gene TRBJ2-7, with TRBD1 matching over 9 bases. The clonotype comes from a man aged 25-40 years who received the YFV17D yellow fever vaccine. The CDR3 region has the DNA TGTGCCAGAAGCTTACCGGGACAGGGATACGAGCAGTACTCC. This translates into CARSLPGQGYEQYS.